These 8 T cell receptor beta chains originate from one sample sequenced in a study of spatial heterogeneity in lung cancer. Indicated time point: sample taken at primary tumor resection. Tumor, nontumor lung or frozen PBMC supplied whole RNA that was sequenced unsorted. TCRdb reprocessed the 5' RACE reads with MiXCR, giving one entry per CDR3 protein. The table has 45,000 or so distinct CDR3 sequences, about 10% seen once; the top ten hold 42%. Material: PBMCs, obtained at surgery. The receptors were gathered from a female donor with early-stage non-small cell lung cancer.

The chain combines TRBV2 with TRBJ1-1, with TRBD1 matching 9 bases. Looked up from germline, CDR1 is SNHLY and CDR2 is FYNNEI. There are 14 residues in the CDR3. Losses at the gene ends were 7 bases for V and 4 bases for J; bases not matched to a gene: 7. CDR3 sequence: CASTGTGRSTEAFF. Written as DNA, the CDR3 is TGTGCCAGCACTGGGACAGGGCGGAGCACTGAAGCTTTCTTT.

The chain is built from TRBV29-1 and TRBJ2-6; D unresolved. The germline V gene has CDR1 SQVTM and CDR2 ANQGSEA. V gave up 6 bases and J gave up 2 bases, with 8 bases separating them. The CDR3 is made up of 13 amino acids. As DNA, the CDR3 is TGCAGCGTCCCCGGCCCTGGGGCCAACGTCCTGACTTTC. It codes for CSVPGPGANVLTF.

In this sample, this clonotype turned up many times. This chain uses TRBV5-1 with TRBJ2-1; no firm D call. Trimming removed 0 bases at V and 4 bases at J, with 14 bases between. CDR3 length: 16 amino acids. Germline V lookup: CDR1 SGHRS, CDR2 YFSETQ. The CDR3 nucleotides read TGCGCCAGCAGCTTGGGAGACCGAGCATCTTACAATGAGCAGTTCTTC. It yields the protein CASSLGDRASYNEQFF.

The V gene is TRBV19, the J gene TRBJ1-6, with D perhaps matching TRBD1 (6 bases). This CDR3 has 14 residues. Germline lookup yields CDR1 LNHDA and CDR2 SQIVND (reference sequence). With 5 bases removed from V and 7 bases from J, the gap between germline ends came to 12 bases. CDR3 in amino acids: CASSFQGKNSPLHF. CDR3 bases: TGTGCCAGTAGTTTCCAGGGGAAGAATTCACCCCTCCACTTT.

The chain carries TRBV5-6 and TRBJ2-3; D uncertain. Germline V gene lookup returns CDR1 SGHDT and CDR2 YYEEEE. This CDR3 is 11 amino acids long. V lost 0 bases, J lost 5 bases, and 1 base lay in between. The CDR3 protein is CASSLEDTQYF. In DNA, the CDR3 is TGTGCCAGCAGCTTGGAAGATACGCAGTATTTT.

The chain recombines TRBV7-8 with TRBJ2-7; D unresolved. V was pared by 5 bases and J by 4 bases, with 18 bases between. This CDR3 comprises 15 residues. CDR1 is SGHVS and CDR2 is FQNEAQ in the germline V gene. CDR3 residues: CASSTYRALIYEQYF. DNA for the CDR3: TGTGCCAGCAGCACCTACCGGGCCCTCATATACGAGCAGTACTTC.

This clonotype has a count of ten or more. The gene calls are TRBV28 and TRBJ1-5; D is possibly TRBD1 (6 bases). V was pared by 3 bases and J by 4 bases, with 13 bases between. The CDR3 consists of 15 residues. Per the germline V gene, CDR1 is MDHEN and CDR2 is SYDVKM. The CDR3 DNA is TGTGCCAGCAGTTTTGAGGACAGACTTAATCAGCCCCAGCATTTT. It encodes CASSFEDRLNQPQHF. Full variable domain (remainder filled in from reference TRBV28 and TRBJ1-5): DVKVTQSSRYLVKRTGEKVFLECVQDMDHENMFWYRQDPGLGLRLIYFSYDVKMKEKGDIPEGYSVSREKKERFSLILESASTNQTSMYLCASSFEDRLNQPQHFGDGTRLSIL.

This clonotype was recorded a few times. J is TRBJ1-1 and V is TRBV7-2; 8 nucleotides align to TRBD1. The CDR3 covers 13 residues. The germline V gene encodes CDR1 SGHTA and CDR2 FQGNSA. Unmatched junction bases numbered 7, after V lost 2 bases and J lost 11 bases. The DNA for the CDR3 is TGTGCCAGCAGCTTAAAGCAGGGGGCGGTGGCTTTCTTT. Its translation: CASSLKQGAVAFF.